Below, 28 T cell receptor beta chains from the same sample are listed, as sequenced in a study of blood T cell repertoires in COVID-19. Assay used: immunoSEQ multiplex PCR; TCRdb lists only in-frame clones, some missing. The data show approximately 150,000 clones, with 70% to 90% seen just once and about 2.8% held by the top ten. Material for sequencing was peripheral blood. These receptors all come from a human donor with acute or convalescent COVID-19. The donor label of this sample is uncertain.

In its sample, this clone was seen a few times. DNA for the CDR3: TGTGCCAGCAGTAACACAGGGGGCGTCTATAATTCACCCCTCCACTTT. It specifies CASSNTGGVYNSPLHF. The rearrangement uses TRBV7-2 and TRBJ1-6, with TRBD1 identical over 9 bases. The CDR3 sequence is 16 residues long. Germline loops: CDR1 SGHTA, CDR2 FQGNSA. V dropped 6 bases and J dropped 3; count of bases not matched to a gene: 6.

The chain links TRBV18 to TRBJ1-3; D may be TRBD1 (6 bases). Trimming pared 3 bases from V and 5 bases from J, leaving 14 bases between. The CDR3 length is 15 residues. Germline-derived CDR1 and CDR2 are KGHSH and LQKENI. CDR3 in DNA: TGTGCCAGCTCACCGCAGGGGAGCGCCCGAAACACCATATATTTT. It specifies CASSPQGSARNTIYF.

V and J are TRBV21-1 and TRBJ1-4; whether TRBD1, the table's D call, matches the DNA was not checked. TRBV21-1 has pseudogene status. The CDR3 extends over 17 amino acids. CDR3 sequence reads: CASSKGCTGDANEKLFF. The DNA for the CDR3 is TGTGCCAGCAGCAAAGGTTGTACAGGCGACGCTAATGAAAAACTGTTTTTT.

V and J are TRBV2 and TRBJ2-1; the match to TRBD2 covers 8 bases. V was pared by 8 bases and J by 10 bases, with 4 bases of the junction left unmatched. The CDR3 totals 11 residues. The germline V gene has CDR1 SNHLY and CDR2 FYNNEI. CDR3 sequence reads: CASRASGEQFF. The CDR3, as DNA: TGTGCCAGCCGGGCTAGCGGGGAGCAGTTCTTC.

Comments on this clone: Other DNA sequences of this sample code for an identical CDR3. The rearrangement links TRBV5-1 to TRBJ1-6; 8 nucleotides align to TRBD1. The CDR3 loop spans 15 amino acids. Germline-derived CDR1 and CDR2 are SGHRS and YFSETQ. Trimming at V came to 0 bases and at J to 4 bases, leaving 0 bases not matched to a gene. The CDR3 DNA reads as TGCGCCAGCAGCTTGGGGACAGGGTATAATTCACCCCTCCACTTT. It translates to CASSLGTGYNSPLHF.

This chain joins TRBV7-2 and TRBJ1-2, with 7 positions matching TRBD1. The germline CDR1 and CDR2 sequences are SGHTA and FQGNSA. J lost 7 bases, V lost 4 bases, and 6 bases had no gene match. The CDR3 is made up of 13 amino acids. DNA of the CDR3: TGTGCCAGCAGCTCCTCGACAGGGACTGGCTACACCTTC. It is translated as CASSSSTGTGYTF. Variable domain in full (rest from reference TRBV7-2 and TRBJ1-2): GAGVSQSPSNKVTEKGKDVELRCDPISGHTALYWYRQSLGQGLEFLIYFQGNSAPDKSGLPSDRFSAERTGGSVSTLTIQRTQQEDSAVYLCASSSSTGTGYTFGSGTRLTVV.

The V and J genes are TRBV12-5 and TRBJ1-5, with D possibly being TRBD1 (5 bases). Germline values: CDR1 LGHNT, CDR2 FRNRAP. The CDR3 covers 17 residues. Between the trimmed V and J ends, which lost 0 bases and 3 bases, there was a span of 15 bases. CDR3 nucleotides: TGTGCTAGTGGTTTGGTACTGGCAGGGTTTTCCAATCAGCCCCAGCATTTT. This encodes CASGLVLAGFSNQPQHF.

This clone was seen just once. The rearrangement links TRBV7-3 to TRBJ2-2; possible D gene TRBD2, 6 bases. Trimming pared 5 bases from V and 4 bases from J, leaving 20 bases between. The CDR3 totals 17 residues. Germline lookup yields CDR1 SGHTA and CDR2 FQGTGA. Written as DNA, the CDR3 is TGTGCCAGCAGCAGGGACCCGGATGGAGGGAGCACCGGGGAGCTGTTTTTT. It specifies CASSRDPDGGSTGELFF.

The chain has TRBV29-1 and TRBJ2-5; 10 bases agree with TRBD1. The CDR3 is 12 amino acids. The trim removed 6 bases at V and 3 bases at J, leaving 1 base unmatched. CDR1 and CDR2 (germline): SQVTM, ANQGSEA. CDR3 coding DNA: TGCAGCGTAGGGACAGGGGAAGAGACCCAGTACTTC. Its translation is CSVGTGEETQYF.

The chain recombines TRBV7-2 with TRBJ2-7; TRBD1 agrees at 9 bases. The ends lost 2 bases at V and 2 bases at J; junction bases unmatched: 4. The germline gives CDR1 SGHTA, CDR2 FQGNSA. The CDR3 runs 15 residues. The CDR3 DNA sequence: TGTGCCAGCAGCTTATACGGACAGGGGACCTACGAGCAGTACTTC. Protein product: CASSLYGQGTYEQYF.

This clone was seen only once. The chain recombines TRBV5-5 with TRBJ1-5; maybe TRBD1 (6 bases). CDR3 length: 15 amino acids. Per the germline V gene, CDR1 is SGHKS and CDR2 is YYEKEE (reference sequence). V lost 6 bases, J lost 6 bases, and 19 bases lay in between. CDR3 amino acids: CASTREGELSQPQHF. The CDR3 DNA reads TGTGCCAGCACCCGGGAGGGGGAGCTCAGTCAGCCCCAGCATTTT.

The chain carries TRBV3-1 (or the pseudogene TRBV3-2) and TRBJ1-6; 9 bases are a match to TRBD1. Germline CDR1 reads LGHDT; CDR2 reads YNNKEL (reference sequence). With 1 base clipped from V and 7 bases from J, the junction kept 2 bases outside the gene matches. The CDR3 is 15 amino acids. As DNA, the CDR3 is TGTGCCAGCAGCCAAGGGGACAGGGACAATTCACCCCTCCACTTT. This translates into CASSQGDRDNSPLHF.

This sequence joins TRBV11-2 and TRBJ2-2; D not certain. The CDR3 loop spans 12 amino acids. Trimming removed 0 bases at V and 14 bases at J, with 10 bases between. Germline V gene sequence: CDR1 SGHAT, CDR2 FQNNGV. The CDR3 bases are TGTGCCAGCAGCTTAGAACCACAGATACTGTTTTTT. Its translation: CASSLEPQILFF.

The CDR3 DNA sequence: TGTGCCAGCAGCCACCCTAGCGGGAGGGCCTCGGATACGCAGTATTTT. Translated: CASSHPSGRASDTQYF. The V call is TRBV7-2, the J call TRBJ2-3; 12 nucleotides match TRBD2. V was pared by 5 bases and J by 6 bases, with 9 bases of the junction left unmatched. CDR1 SGHTA and CDR2 FQGNSA come from the germline V gene. The CDR3 runs 16 residues.

V gene TRBV7-9 combines with J gene TRBJ2-5; a weak D match, TRBD2 (5 bases). The CDR3 is 13 residues long. The germline gives CDR1 SEHNR, CDR2 FQNEAQ (reference sequence). Trimming left V 5 bases short and J 1 base short, with 8 bases between. The CDR3 bases are TGTGCCAGCAGCCGGGGATTCCAAGAGACCCAGTACTTC. Translated: CASSRGFQETQYF.

The chain recombines TRBV2 with TRBJ1-1, with D perhaps TRBD1 (6 bases). This CDR3 is 14 amino acids long. From germline, CDR1 is SNHLY and CDR2 FYNNEI. Trimming took off 6 bases at V and 4 bases at J, with 15 bases between the two ends. The CDR3: CASRSVGQSTEAFF. For the CDR3, the DNA is TGTGCCAGCAGATCGGTAGGACAGAGCACTGAAGCTTTCTTT. The full variable domain, rest sourced from reference TRBV2 and TRBJ1-1, is EPEVTQTPSHQVTQMGQEVILRCVPISNHLYFYWYRQILGQKVEFLVSFYNNEISEKSEIFDDQFSVERPDGSNFTLKIRSTKLEDSAMYFCASRSVGQSTEAFFGQGTRLTVV.

This sequence joins TRBV6-5 and TRBJ1-1; possible D gene TRBD1, 5 bases. The germline V and J ends were trimmed by 6 bases and 5 bases, with 10 bases remaining between them. The CDR3 loop spans 12 amino acids. Germline V gene sequence: CDR1 MNHEY, CDR2 SVGAGI. CDR3 DNA: TGTGCCAGCAGATTCGACAGAACTGAAGCTTTCTTT. Residues: CASRFDRTEAFF.

The CDR3 DNA is TGTGCCAGCAGCCACCAGGGCTCCGAGCAGTACGTC. Protein sequence: CASSHQGSEQYV. V and J are TRBV7-2 and TRBJ2-7; the D gene is possibly TRBD1 (5 bases). Germline-derived CDR1 and CDR2 are SGHTA and FQGNSA. V was shortened by 5 bases and J by 6 bases, with 11 bases between the two germline ends. The CDR3 has 12 amino acids.

The rearrangement joins TRBV6-5 to TRBJ1-2; 7 positions match TRBD1. Trimming took 6 bases from V and 0 from J; bases not matched to a gene: 1. There are 13 residues in the CDR3. Germline values: CDR1 MNHEY, CDR2 SVGAGI. The DNA for the CDR3 is TGTGCCAGCAGCAGGGGGTCTAACTATGGCTACACCTTC. It is translated as CASSRGSNYGYTF.

V is TRBV18 and J is TRBJ1-2, with 9 positions matching TRBD1. J was trimmed by 7 bases and V by 6 bases; bases with no gene match: 21. Germline values: CDR1 KGHSH, CDR2 LQKENI. This CDR3 has 18 amino acids. The CDR3 is CASSLAATGTGRGSGYTF. Written as DNA, the CDR3 is TGTGCCAGCTCTCTAGCTGCGACCGGGACAGGGCGAGGGAGTGGCTACACCTTC.

V is TRBV7-2 and J is TRBJ1-5; the match to TRBD1 covers 8 bases. Looked up from germline, CDR1 is SGHTA and CDR2 is FQGNSA. The V segment lost 3 bases and the J segment 5 bases; nucleotides outside the gene matches: 6. The CDR3 covers 15 residues. The CDR3 spells CASSLSWTGHQPQHF. The CDR3 coding sequence is TGTGCCAGCAGCTTGAGTTGGACAGGGCATCAGCCCCAGCATTTT.

This rearrangement joins TRBV7-8 to TRBJ1-5; D is possibly TRBD1 (6 bases). Germline loops: CDR1 SGHVS, CDR2 FQNEAQ. Trimming removed 3 bases from V and 6 bases from J, with 15 bases in between. This CDR3 has 15 amino acids. The CDR3, as DNA: TGTGCCAGCAGCTTTCAGGGGATAGGGACTCAGCCCCAGCATTTT. Translation gives CASSFQGIGTQPQHF.

The J gene is TRBJ1-5, the V gene TRBV6-6, with D possibly being TRBD1 (5 bases). The germline CDR1 and CDR2 sequences are MNHNY and SVGAGI (reference sequence). The CDR3 contains 15 residues. Trimming cost V 4 bases and J 4 bases, with 14 bases left between them. This CDR3 is CASSFPGRGNQPQHF. DNA for the CDR3: TGTGCCAGCAGTTTCCCGGGACGGGGGAATCAGCCCCAGCATTTT.

The gene calls are TRBV27 and TRBJ2-7; 10 bases are shared with TRBD1. Germline V gene lookup returns CDR1 MNHEY and CDR2 SMNVEV (reference sequence). The CDR3 is made up of 18 amino acids. V lost 6 bases, J lost 3 bases, and 17 bases stayed unmatched. The CDR3 DNA reads as TGTGCCAGCAGAGTTATCTTCGGGGGGGACAGGGGTCACTACGAGCAGTACTTC. As protein: CASRVIFGGDRGHYEQYF.

The V call is TRBV20-1, the J call TRBJ2-1; possibly TRBD2 for D (6 bases). CDR3 size: 11 residues. The V gene's germline CDR1 is DFQATT and CDR2 SNEGSKA (reference sequence). V lost 6 bases and J 10 bases, leaving 13 bases between the germline ends. Written as DNA, the CDR3 is TGCAGTGCCGGGGGTTACGGAGAGCAGTTCTTC. It translates to CSAGGYGEQFF.

CDR3 bases: TGTGCCAGCTCACCAATGGAGATGAACACTGAAGCTTTCTTT. Encoded protein: CASSPMEMNTEAFF. The rearrangement links TRBV18 to TRBJ1-1; D remains unclear. Trimming shortened V by 2 bases and J by 0 bases, and 7 bases separated the two germline ends. The CDR3 runs to 14 residues. Germline lookup yields CDR1 KGHSH and CDR2 LQKENI.

The J gene is TRBJ1-6, the V gene TRBV25-1; no reliable D call. The V gene lost 5 bases and the J gene lost 10 bases, with 12 bases spanning the gap. This CDR3 comprises 13 residues. Per the germline V gene, CDR1 is MGHDK and CDR2 is SYGVNS. The CDR3, as DNA: TGTGCCAGCAGTTCCCGTGAGATATCACCCCTCCACTTT. This codes for CASSSREISPLHF.

The chain employs TRBV4-3 and TRBJ1-2; possible D gene TRBD1, 6 bases. Germline lookup yields CDR1 LGHNA and CDR2 YSLEER. The V end lost 2 bases, the J end lost 14 bases, and 18 bases lay between the germline ends. The CDR3 runs to 13 residues. The CDR3 DNA reads as TGCGCCAGCAGCCAAAACCTTGAGGGGGGGAGAACCTTC. This codes for CASSQNLEGGRTF.